This record looks at one TCR beta chain sequence and its context. The data were produced by immunoSEQ multiplex PCR, yet TCRdb's version contains in-frame clones alone and is incomplete. The sample gives about 230,000 clones, approximately 88% of which show up once; 2% to 2.5% is in the top ten. The data are from a study of blood T cell repertoires in COVID-19. Germline-derived CDR1 and CDR2 are SGHRS and YFSETQ. This CDR3 has 12 residues. The ends were cut back, 4 bases at V and 7 bases at J, with 9 bases in the middle. Sequenced sample: PBMCs or T cells enriched from blood (not recorded which). The rearrangement joins TRBV5-1 to TRBJ2-1, with D perhaps TRBD1 (6 bases). The clonotype originates from a woman aged 40 to 49 with acute COVID-19. This CDR3 reads CASSVDRNEQFF. The CDR3 coding sequence is TGCGCCAGCAGCGTAGACAGGAATGAGCAGTTCTTC.